The present entry profiles one TCR beta chain with its context. The data derive from a study of blood T cell repertoires in COVID-19. CDR1 is MNHEY, CDR2 SVGEGT, per germline. Trimming at V came to 5 bases and at J to 6 bases, leaving 7 bases not matched to a gene. The CDR3 runs 14 residues. Clones were read by immunoSEQ multiplex PCR, and TCRdb kept only the in-frame ones, dropping some. The profile shows about 370,000 clones, around 90% of them singletons. Sequencing was performed on peripheral blood. The J gene is TRBJ1-2, the V gene TRBV6-2 or TRBV6-3, with 9 bases matching TRBD1. The receptor's source is a man between 18 and 35 years old with active or convalescent COVID-19. CDR3 sequence reads: CASSTPTGGNGYTF. DNA for the CDR3: TGTGCCAGCAGTACGCCGACAGGGGGGAATGGCTACACCTTC.